Each of the 18 T cell receptor beta chains below was sequenced from the same sample in a study of T cell repertoires in cytomegalovirus infection. For these receptors, no antigen is known. TCRdb reprocessed the reads via MiXCR and lists one record per CDR3 protein. The sample lists 450,000 to 600,000 distinct CDR3 sequences, more than 40% seen once, with 40% to 50% in the top ten. The specimen was cultured PBMCs, collected from culture after CMV antigen stimulation. These receptors all come from a human donor in good health (CMV status not recorded). Some clones in this sample may be carry-over from other donors' samples.

This clonotype has ten or more counts. The chain uses TRBV7-2 and TRBJ2-5, with 7 bases that match TRBD1. The CDR3 loop spans 17 amino acids. The germline gives CDR1 SGHTA, CDR2 FQGNSA. V was clipped by 2 bases and J by 2 bases; unmatched bases: 11. The CDR3 spells CASSLNGGQRLQETQYF. The DNA for the CDR3 is TGTGCCAGCAGCTTAAATGGGGGACAGCGGCTTCAAGAGACCCAGTACTTC.

This clonotype was counted a few times. The chain uses TRBV19 and TRBJ2-7; D is possibly TRBD1 or TRBD2 (5 bases each). Looked up from germline, CDR1 is LNHDA and CDR2 is SQIVND (reference sequence). The V end was cut by 3 bases, the J end by 5 bases, with 14 bases between. The CDR3 consists of 14 residues. The CDR3: CASSIGQGVDEQYF. CDR3 sequence (DNA): TGTGCCAGTAGTATCGGGCAGGGAGTCGACGAGCAGTACTTC.

The chain joins TRBV6-6 to TRBJ2-2, with D tentatively TRBD1 or TRBD2 (6 bases each). Trimming cost V 10 bases and J 3 bases, with 15 bases left between them. Germline V gives CDR1 MNHNY, CDR2 SVGAGI (reference sequence). This CDR3 has 14 amino acids. The CDR3 reads CAIRGAAYTGELFF. The DNA for the CDR3 is TGTGCCATAAGGGGGGCAGCCTACACCGGGGAGCTGTTTTTT.

The chain couples TRBV7-8 to TRBJ2-2; the match to TRBD2 covers 7 bases. The CDR3 runs 13 residues. The V gene's germline CDR1 is SGHVS and CDR2 FQNEAQ. The ends lost 10 bases at V and 5 bases at J; junction bases unmatched: 7. DNA of the CDR3: TGTGCCACCCGGACTAGTGGGACCGGGGAGCTGTTTTTT. Its protein product is CATRTSGTGELFF.

V and J are TRBV12-3 or TRBV12-4 and TRBJ1-5; D perhaps matches TRBD1 (6 bases). V was shortened by 1 base and J by 4 bases, with 11 bases between the two germline ends. The CDR3 spans 15 residues. CDR3 DNA: TGTGCCAGCAGTTTAGGCCTACAGGGTAATCAGCCCCAGCATTTT. This translates into CASSLGLQGNQPQHF.

This chain links TRBV10-3 with TRBJ2-5, with D possibly being TRBD2 (6 bases). The V end lost 2 bases, the J end lost 7 bases, and 14 bases lay between the germline ends. The CDR3 is 14 residues long. Germline values: CDR1 ENHRY, CDR2 SYGVKD. The CDR3 DNA sequence: TGTGCCATCAGTGAGGGACTGGCGGAGGGGACCCAGTACTTC. The encoded protein is CAISEGLAEGTQYF.

The chain employs TRBV19 and TRBJ2-2; 12 bases agree with TRBD2. Germline assignment: CDR1 LNHDA and CDR2 SQIVND (reference sequence). The CDR3 spans 15 residues. J lost 5 bases, V lost 8 bases, and 6 bases had no gene match. The CDR3 coding sequence is TGTGCCAGTGCACGGGGGACTAGCGGGACCGGGGAGCTGTTTTTT. It is translated as CASARGTSGTGELFF.

The V gene is TRBV12-5, the J gene TRBJ2-1; TRBD2 matches at 14 bases. The germline gives CDR1 LGHNT, CDR2 FRNRAP. The CDR3 is made up of 17 amino acids. V shed 7 bases, J shed 3 bases, and the junction held 8 bases outside the gene matches. The CDR3 sequence: CASEKGLAGGIYNEQFF. The CDR3 DNA reads TGTGCTAGTGAAAAAGGACTAGCGGGAGGAATCTACAATGAGCAGTTCTTC.

This clonotype was seen only once. The gene calls are TRBV6-2 or TRBV6-3 and TRBJ2-7, with D hard to call. This CDR3 is built from 13 residues. V dropped 5 bases and J dropped 6 bases, with 14 bases sitting between them. Germline V gene lookup returns CDR1 MNHEY and CDR2 SVGEGT. The DNA of the CDR3 is TGTGCCAGCAGTCCCTATAACACCGGCGAGCAGTACTTC. Translating it yields CASSPYNTGEQYF.

The J gene is TRBJ1-6, the V gene TRBV28; D unresolved. The germline V and J ends were trimmed by 5 bases and 10 bases, with 21 bases remaining between them. The CDR3 has 16 residues. In germline, CDR1 is MDHEN, CDR2 SYDVKM. Written as DNA, the CDR3 is TGTGCCAGCAGTCTCTTGACACTGAGGGCACAGTCACCCCTCCACTTT. This encodes CASSLLTLRAQSPLHF.

J is TRBJ2-3 and V is TRBV7-9; 10 bases are shared with TRBD1. V gave up 10 bases and J gave up 6 bases; unmatched junction bases: 4. Per the germline V gene, CDR1 is SEHNR and CDR2 is FQNEAQ (reference sequence). The CDR3 has 12 amino acids. The CDR3 protein is CATDRGLDTQYF. The CDR3 DNA reads TGTGCCACAGACAGGGGGCTGGATACGCAGTATTTT.

The count of this clonotype is one. The chain links TRBV7-2 to TRBJ1-2; TRBD1 might be the D (5 bases). Trimming cost V 2 bases and J 4 bases, with 11 bases left between them. The germline CDR1 and CDR2 sequences are SGHTA and FQGNSA. The CDR3 runs to 14 residues. This CDR3 reads CASSLFPGSYGYTF. The CDR3 region has the DNA TGTGCCAGCAGCTTATTTCCAGGGTCCTATGGCTACACCTTC. The whole variable domain, filled in from reference TRBV7-2 and TRBJ1-2, reads GAGVSQSPSNKVTEKGKDVELRCDPISGHTALYWYRQSLGQGLEFLIYFQGNSAPDKSGLPSDRFSAERTGGSVSTLTIQRTQQEDSAVYLCASSLFPGSYGYTFGSGTRLTVV.

This clonotype was seen more than once but under ten times. V and J are TRBV7-9 and TRBJ2-1; D is uncertain. V shed 10 bases and J shed 7 bases, with 2 bases lying between them. The CDR3 has 8 residues. Germline-derived CDR1 and CDR2 are SEHNR and FQNEAQ (reference sequence). The CDR3 spells CATNEQFF. DNA of the CDR3: TGTGCCACAAATGAGCAGTTCTTC.

The rearrangement links TRBV20-1 to TRBJ2-1, with 10 bases aligning to TRBD1. Germline assignment: CDR1 DFQATT and CDR2 SNEGSKA (reference sequence). After removal of 1 base from V and 9 bases from J, the junction contained 0 bases not matched to a gene. CDR3 length: 12 residues. CDR3 DNA: TGCAGTGCTAGAGGGACAGGGGGTGAGCAGTTCTTC. Its protein is CSARGTGGEQFF.

The genes are TRBV7-9 and TRBJ1-2; TRBD1 matches 7 bases. Germline loops: CDR1 SEHNR, CDR2 FQNEAQ (reference sequence). Trimming took 1 base from V and 7 from J; bases not matched to a gene: 6. This CDR3 region has 14 residues. CDR3 in amino acids: CASSLGGGYRGYTF. The CDR3, as DNA: TGTGCCAGCAGCTTAGGAGGGGGCTACCGTGGCTACACCTTC.

This clonotype came up a few times. The V call is TRBV6-2 or TRBV6-3, the J call TRBJ2-7; D might be TRBD1 (6 bases). The CDR3 is 15 residues long. Germline CDR1 reads MNHEY; CDR2 reads SVGEGT. Deletions cut 7 bases from V and 5 bases from J, with 21 bases between. This CDR3 reads CASKTSGGQHHEQYF. CDR3 DNA sequence: TGTGCCAGCAAAACTTCGGGCGGACAGCACCACGAGCAGTACTTC.

This clonotype was seen more than once but under ten times. The gene calls are TRBV7-9 and TRBJ2-1; D is unclear. The CDR3 consists of 15 residues. Trimming stripped 7 bases from V and 4 bases from J, with 17 bases between. Germline loops: CDR1 SEHNR, CDR2 FQNEAQ (reference sequence). CDR3 nucleotide sequence: TGTGCCAGCACTCAGAAAGGAACGCAATACAATGAGCAGTTCTTC. Translation gives CASTQKGTQYNEQFF. Together with reference TRBV7-9 and TRBJ2-1, the CDR3 gives the full variable domain: DTGVSQNPRHKITKRGQNVTFRCDPISEHNRLYWYRQTLGQGPEFLTYFQNEAQLEKSRLLSDRFSAERPKGSFSTLEIQRTEQGDSAMYLCASTQKGTQYNEQFFGPGTRLTVL.

The genes are TRBV19 and TRBJ1-5; possibly TRBD1 for D (6 bases). The germline V and J ends were trimmed by 6 bases and 0 bases, with 18 bases remaining between them. The V gene's germline CDR1 is LNHDA and CDR2 SQIVND (reference sequence). There are 17 residues in the CDR3. The CDR3 loop reads CASSGGGGAYSNQPQHF. In DNA form, the CDR3 reads TGTGCCAGTAGCGGCGGAGGGGGGGCTTATAGCAATCAGCCCCAGCATTTT.